This T cell receptor (beta chain) was obtained from a study of cytomegalovirus exposure and HLA in healthy donors (dated by TCRdb to the late 2010s). With regard to the full study: An earlier analysis of some 600 of the donors reported 250 to 300 Gb of sequence data and some 110 million unique TCR beta sequences obtained from approximately 180 million T cells. Five DR-DQ haplotypes were treated as single units for association and clustering because of strong linkage in the cohort. To study patterns of TCR occurrence, a later analysis re-analyzed previously published TCR beta repertoires from more than 550 donors and added high-resolution HLA genotyping. The T cell repertoires of several hundred subjects were profiled by immunosequencing and related to cytomegalovirus serostatus. Genome-wide SNP genotypes for about three fifths of the roughly 700 donors were used in a later genetic analysis, which treated that subset as a discovery cohort. Rather than drawing on any new phenotypic data, the later analysis identified candidate immune exposures from TCR beta sequences and the way those sequences occurred across donors. Among some 400 genotyped donors of the cohort, an average of approximately 240,000 unique TCR beta nucleotide sequences was sequenced per donor, of which about 19% were non-productive. An earlier analysis of 587 of the donors used high-throughput TCR beta sequencing to judge whether each TCR beta V gene segment behaved as functional or pseudogenic. The study was designed to test whether signatures of past pathogen exposure could be identified by cataloging public T cell receptors. All discovery cohort repertoires had been generated on a single sequencing platform. About 330 gigabases of sequencing data and roughly 81 million unique TCR sequences made up an early release that covered several hundred HLA-typed donors. The number of typed donors differed by locus: about 620-630 for A, B, C, DRB1 and DQB1; approximately 520 for DQA1; 600 to 610 for DPA1; and around 490 for DPB1. HLA typing included class I and class II loci at four-digit resolution. Along with the approximately 650-subject first cohort, a separate validation cohort of more than 90 different subjects was used. High-throughput TCR immunosequencing, statistical association of individual TCRs with disease status, and machine learning were combined to predict cytomegalovirus infection status. Donor age, sex, ethnicity and CMV serostatus were compiled together with the repertoire data. The genetic ancestry cluster associated with self-reported Caucasian donors included 70% to 85% of the 398 genotyped donors.

The cohort comprised several hundred healthy bone marrow donors. All cohort members were sampled while nominally healthy, although unrecorded immune exposures were likely present. The donor was CMV seronegative and belonged to the group of 352 seronegative cohort members. A peripheral blood sample was provided by each donor, and peripheral blood mononuclear cells were used for TCR beta sequencing. Genomic DNA was extracted from the blood cell samples with the Qiagen DNeasy Blood Extraction Kit. The study at large found these results: According to the authors, the approach could potentially be generalized to other disease states and immunological phenotypes. A further reported finding was that TCR beta sequences accurately predicted the HLA-A and HLA-B alleles for most subjects in the first cohort. In a later analysis, some 18,000 TCR beta sequences were associated with specific HLA alleles at a false discovery rate of 0.05. The only immune exposure information available for the cohort was CMV serostatus. The presence/absence analyses assumed that sequencing depth was roughly uniform across donors, and that assumption may not be true. In a later analysis, the rate of TCR association differed among HLA loci, with DRB1 alleles having the most associated TCRs and HLA-C alleles having the fewest. Because some donors lacked HLA typing at each locus, the association tests relied only on the typed subset. In vitro tests confirmed that a few of the cytomegalovirus-associated TCR beta chains recognize cytomegalovirus antigens. Most TCR sequences were seen in very few donors, while some public TCRs were found in many individuals. An association between a missense DCLRE1C variant and V-gene and J-gene trimming of TCR beta chains was found in a later genetic analysis and replicated in an independent cohort. Strong co-occurrence of HLA alleles, especially DR and DQ, made assigning TCR associations to individual alleles difficult. In this cohort, only TCR beta chains were sequenced, and detectable features were limited by the absence of alpha or paired-chain data. Broadly in line with IMGT annotations, most TCR beta V segments showed up in productive rearrangements about 87% or about 30% of the time in an earlier analysis of approximately 600 of the donors. A total of 164 TCR beta chains were listed by the study as associated with cytomegalovirus. Most CMV-associated TCR beta chains appeared to be HLA-restricted in a later analysis, and the HLA associations seemed to be driven largely by CMV exposure. The 87-base-pair reads could not distinguish some IMGT-functional V segments, including TRBV6-2 and TRBV6-3, so those segments were excluded. The earlier analysis of 587 of the donors excluded 15 to 20 rarely observed V segments, including chromosome 9 orphons, because counts were too low. A group of highly shared sequence variants was considered likely to be a technical artifact of the sequencing pipeline. According to a later genetic analysis, donors in an Asian-associated ancestry cluster had fewer N-insertions in productive TCRs than the roughly 670-donor mean. The classifier was reported to diagnose cytomegalovirus status with high specificity and sensitivity in both the original cohort and the validation cohort. A later analysis found that HLA-associated TCR beta chains were more clonally expanded and had lower generation probabilities than equally common non-associated chains. Correlated functional status among segregating V segments might reflect linkage disequilibrium, but an unknown experimental factor could not be ruled out. In a later analysis, several top co-occurrence clusters were reported to appear linked to parvovirus B19, influenza, CMV and Epstein-Barr virus.

As concerns this clone: This receptor's antigen is unknown. No quality values exist for individual bases; no much larger clone is one base distant.

V gives up 0 bases and J gives up 3 bases, and the segment between their germline ends measures 7 bases. As encoded in the germline V gene, CDR1 is SGHRS while CDR2 is YFSETQ. From cysteine to phenylalanine, the CDR3 is 13 amino acids long. Only the CDR3 region is kept as DNA, spanning 39 bases read in frame from base 1. Libraries came from the immunoSEQ multiplex PCR assay. For the multiplex PCR, a mixture combining 60 forward primers for TCR Vbeta segments and 13 reverse primers for TCR Jbeta segments was used. The CDR3 region of rearranged TCR beta genes was amplified from genomic DNA by a multiplex PCR assay. The Illumina HiSeq System was used to sequence the amplified TCR beta libraries as 87-base-pair reads. The source study handled its data this way. A later analysis tallied some 79 million unique TCR beta chains across the 640 or so repertoires, and around 10 million of those chains were shared by two or more donors. To remove PCR and sequencing errors, raw reads were error-corrected and collapsed into unique sequences using a nearest-neighbor algorithm that merged closely related sequences. To assign V, D and J gene segments, CDR3 sequences were aligned to IMGT reference sequences. For a sequence to be retained, a match of at least six nucleotides to both a V gene segment and a J gene segment was required. A rearrangement counted as productive if the CDR3 had no stop codons and remained in frame with V and J, and every other rearrangement counted as non-productive. Following IMGT convention, CDR3 was defined as the stretch from the second conserved V-encoded cysteine up to the conserved J-encoded phenylalanine. The earlier analysis of about 620 of the donors excluded sequences that lacked an unambiguous match to a single V gene segment. An earlier analysis of a few hundred of the donors called V segments functional above 56.7% productive rearrangements and segregating when the between-donor standard deviation exceeded 5%. A statistical classification framework was built for diagnosing cytomegalovirus status from the catalog of TCR beta chain sequences. In a later analysis, TCR nucleotide sequences were compared against IMGT/GENE-DB human TR gene sequences so that V and J genes could be assigned. Using the TCRdist pipeline, a later analysis assigned CDR3 sequences along with most-parsimonious VDJ recombination scenarios. In a later analysis, each TCR beta chain was defined by its CDR3 amino acid sequence together with its V-gene family, and reads lacking a unique V-gene family were excluded. To address suspected cross-contamination and a sequencing artifact, a later analysis removed a few hundred highly shared, low-generation-probability nucleotide sequences. In a later analysis, a clonal expansion index for each public chain was calculated from normalized within-repertoire ranks of inferred template counts. Generation probabilities in a later analysis came from a VDJ recombination model fitted to out-of-frame rearrangements, and those results were checked against IGoR. A later analysis scored TCR-TCR, TCR-HLA and TCR-CMV co-occurrence with hypergeometric tests, applying a repertoire-size bias correction to TCR pairs. False discovery rates were estimated in a later analysis by permuting HLA or CMV assignments 20 times. A later analysis grouped co-occurring TCRs with DBSCAN, adding TCRdist sequence similarity when clustering within HLA-allele-positive subsets. Co-occurrence clustering excluded repertoires with fewer than 30,000 or more than 120,000 public chains, plus five with anomalous nucleotide sharing. TCRdb re-hosts the immuneACCESS table, in-frame sequences only. Its copies lack some clones; in the studies checked, an unresolved V gene accounts for under half of them, and the cause for the rest is not known. The V and J calls and clone size are taken from that table; D and trimming were inferred from the DNA. The sample has around 160,000 clones on record, 80% to 85% of them singletons. Approximately 1.4% of the sample is in the top ten clones.

The TCR sequence derives from a woman aged 18-29 years in good health and CMV-seronegative. The sequence is built from TRBV5-1 and TRBJ2-7; a weak D assignment points to TRBD2 (5 bases agree). Material: PBMCs. For the CDR3, the sequence is CASSLGAGYEQYF. The DNA reads as follows: TGCGCCAGCAGCTTGGGGGCGGGCTACGAGCAGTACTTC.